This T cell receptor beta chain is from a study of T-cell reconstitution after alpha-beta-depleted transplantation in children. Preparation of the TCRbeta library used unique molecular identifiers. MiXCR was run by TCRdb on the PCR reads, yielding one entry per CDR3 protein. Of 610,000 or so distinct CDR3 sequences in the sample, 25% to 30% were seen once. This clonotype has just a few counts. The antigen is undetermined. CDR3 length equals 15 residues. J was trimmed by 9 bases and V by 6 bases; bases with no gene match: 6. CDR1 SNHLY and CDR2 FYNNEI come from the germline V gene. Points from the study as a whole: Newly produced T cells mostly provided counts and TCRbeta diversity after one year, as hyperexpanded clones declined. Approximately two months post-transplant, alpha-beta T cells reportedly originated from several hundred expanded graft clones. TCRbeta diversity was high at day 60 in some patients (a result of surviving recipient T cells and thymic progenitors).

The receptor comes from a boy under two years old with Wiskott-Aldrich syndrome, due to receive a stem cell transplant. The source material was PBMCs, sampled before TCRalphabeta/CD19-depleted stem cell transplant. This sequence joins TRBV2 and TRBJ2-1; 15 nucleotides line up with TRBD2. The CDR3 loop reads CASRVSGLAGGEQFF. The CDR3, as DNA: TGTGCCAGCAGGGTTTCGGGACTAGCGGGAGGTGAGCAGTTCTTC.